These T cell receptor beta chains were read from a single sample in a study of T cells after yellow fever vaccination. MiXCR, run by TCRdb on the 5' RACE reads, gives a single entry per CDR3 protein. The sample includes 340,000 or so distinct CDR3 sequences, approximately 12% of them seen just once. Sequencing was performed on CD4+ T cells sorted from PBMCs, taken 15 days after the yellow fever booster vaccination. The origin of the receptors is a young man who received the YFV17D yellow fever vaccine. CDR3s include the opening cysteine and the closing phenylalanine or tryptophan. The order of the fields is V gene, J gene, clone size, D gene, CDR3 protein, CDR3 DNA. The D gene is left open where the match is weak. A clone size is listed for some rows: how often the clone was seen (once, few, many), or a class if it is expanded.

TRBV12-3/TRBV12-4	TRBJ2-1	many	TRBD2	CASRSGTSGANEQFF	TGTGCCAGCAGGTCCGGGACTAGCGGGGCCAATGAGCAGTTCTTC
TRBV9	TRBJ2-7	NA	NA	CASSAGQPGNEQYF	TGTGCCAGCAGCGCAGGACAGCCGGGGAACGAGCAGTACTTC
TRBV6-6	TRBJ1-1	NA	NA	CASSSDRSGRGTEAFF	TGTGCCAGCAGTTCCGATAGATCAGGGAGGGGCACTGAAGCTTTCTTT
TRBV7-6	TRBJ2-5	few	NA	CASSPRWGKETQYF	TGTGCCAGCAGCCCTAGATGGGGCAAAGAGACCCAGTACTTC
TRBV18	TRBJ2-1	few	TRBD2	CASSPPAGGPRLQFF	TGTGCCAGCTCACCACCTGCGGGGGGGCCTCGTTTACAGTTCTTC
TRBV7-2	TRBJ1-2	few	NA	CASSLRGKQYGYTF	TGTGCCAGCAGCTTAAGGGGGAAACAATATGGCTACACCTTC
TRBV6-5	TRBJ2-2	few	TRBD2	CATQRLAGVNTGELFF	TGTGCCACACAAAGACTAGCGGGGGTTAACACCGGGGAGCTGTTTTTT
TRBV7-9	TRBJ1-4	NA	NA	CASSLALDAARANEKLFF	TGTGCCAGCAGCTTAGCGCTGGACGCGGCCAGAGCTAATGAAAAACTGTTTTTT
TRBV7-2	TRBJ1-3	few	TRBD1	CASSFTGGTGNTIYF	TGTGCCAGCAGCTTCACAGGGGGTACTGGAAACACCATATATTTT
TRBV5-1	TRBJ2-4	many	NA	CASSLSPYF	TGCGCCAGCAGCTTGTCCCCGTACTTC
TRBV19	TRBJ2-1	once	TRBD2	CASSETSGGAYNEQFF	TGTGCCAGTAGTGAGACTAGCGGGGGGGCCTACAATGAGCAGTTCTTC
TRBV11-2	TRBJ1-2	many	NA	CASSFDNYGYTF	TGTGCCAGCAGCTTCGATAACTATGGCTACACCTTC
TRBV4-2	TRBJ2-1	few	TRBD2	CASSQVVAGGPSYNEQFF	TGTGCCAGCAGCCAAGTGGTTGCGGGGGGGCCCTCCTACAATGAGCAGTTCTTC
TRBV10-3	TRBJ2-7	NA	NA	CAISEIWNEQYF	TGTGCCATCAGTGAGATTTGGAACGAGCAGTACTTC
TRBV6-5	TRBJ2-5	many	NA	CASSYAGTRAGQETQYF	TGTGCCAGCAGTTACGCCGGGACCCGCGCGGGGCAAGAGACCCAGTACTTC
TRBV6-1	TRBJ1-2	few	TRBD1	CASSEKAGGANGYTF	TGTGCCAGCAGTGAAAAAGCAGGGGGCGCGAATGGCTACACCTTC
TRBV5-1	TRBJ2-7	few	NA	CASSPGGTGTYEQYF	TGCGCCAGCAGCCCGGGAGGGACAGGGACCTACGAGCAGTACTTC
TRBV7-6	TRBJ1-1	NA	NA	CASSLGWGGDTEAFF	TGTGCCAGCAGCTTAGGATGGGGGGGTGACACTGAAGCTTTCTTT
TRBV20-1	TRBJ1-1	NA	NA	CSARKSENTEAFF	TGCAGTGCCAGAAAGTCTGAGAACACTGAAGCTTTCTTT
TRBV4-2	TRBJ2-5	many	TRBD2	CASSLSGTSGGLKETQYF	TGTGCCAGCAGCCTAAGCGGGACTAGCGGGGGCCTGAAAGAGACCCAGTACTTC
TRBV12-3/TRBV12-4	TRBJ1-1	few	NA	CASSPKARTEAFF	TGTGCCAGCAGTCCGAAAGCGAGAACTGAAGCTTTCTTT
TRBV21-1	TRBJ1-1	few	NA	CASSKESNTEAFF	TGTGCCAGCAGCAAGGAATCGAACACTGAAGCTTTCTTT
TRBV6-5	TRBJ1-1	NA	NA	CASSYSLGGDLNTEAFF	TGTGCCAGCAGTTACTCCCTTGGTGGAGACTTGAACACTGAAGCTTTCTTT
TRBV6-6	TRBJ1-2	NA	TRBD1	CASSTGQGHGYTF	TGTGCCAGCAGTACTGGACAGGGCCATGGCTACACCTTC
TRBV27	TRBJ1-2	few	NA	CASRPSAGAGGYTF	TGTGCCAGCAGGCCTTCGGCAGGGGCCGGTGGCTACACCTTC
TRBV5-5	TRBJ1-2	few	NA	CASSLDSGGRFGYTF	TGTGCCAGCAGCTTGGATTCTGGGGGAAGGTTTGGCTACACCTTC
TRBV9	TRBJ1-1	NA	NA	CASSVGRTVDTEAFF	TGTGCCAGCAGCGTGGGCCGGACGGTTGACACTGAAGCTTTCTTT
TRBV5-1	TRBJ2-2	few	NA	CASSFTRQANTGELFF	TGCGCCAGCAGCTTTACACGACAGGCTAACACCGGGGAGCTGTTTTTT
TRBV3-1	TRBJ2-5	few	NA	CASSDVRVGETQYF	TGTGCCAGCAGCGACGTCCGGGTGGGAGAGACCCAGTACTTC
TRBV29-1	TRBJ2-4	few	TRBD1	CSVVEGAIQYF	TGCAGCGTTGTCGAGGGGGCCATTCAGTACTTC
TRBV20-1	TRBJ2-3	NA	NA	CSSDLGKGPGTQYF	TGCAGTTCCGACTTGGGGAAAGGGCCGGGTACGCAGTATTTT
TRBV7-2	TRBJ2-6	few	NA	CASSYLGRAGANVLTF	TGTGCCAGCAGCTATTTAGGTAGGGCTGGGGCCAACGTCCTGACTTTC
TRBV20-1	TRBJ2-1	NA	NA	CSARDPRLGGKQFF	TGCAGTGCTAGAGATCCTAGGCTAGGTGGGAAGCAGTTCTTC
TRBV7-9	TRBJ1-1	NA	NA	CASSSPIASTEAFF	TGTGCCAGCAGCTCCCCCATAGCTAGCACTGAAGCTTTCTTT
TRBV20-1	TRBJ2-7	few	NA	CSATINGPYEQYF	TGCAGTGCCACGATTAACGGACCCTACGAGCAGTACTTC
TRBV10-3	TRBJ1-1	few	NA	CAIRSSWGENTEAFF	TGTGCCATCAGGAGTTCTTGGGGAGAGAACACTGAAGCTTTCTTT
TRBV20-1	TRBJ2-1	few	NA	CSASGFRQDPYNEQFF	TGCAGTGCTAGTGGGTTTCGACAGGACCCCTACAATGAGCAGTTCTTC
TRBV20-1	TRBJ2-7	NA	NA	CSAASRGVTTYEQYF	TGCAGTGCAGCCAGCAGGGGAGTTACAACCTACGAGCAGTACTTC
TRBV7-6	TRBJ2-7	many	NA	CASSLRTGSSYEQYF	TGTGCCAGCAGCTTACGTACAGGGAGCTCCTACGAGCAGTACTTC
TRBV20-1	TRBJ1-2	few	NA	CSAKRQASYGYTF	TGCAGTGCTAAACGACAGGCTTCCTATGGCTACACCTTC
TRBV2	TRBJ2-3	NA	NA	CASAYTDTQYF	TGTGCCAGCGCCTACACAGATACGCAGTATTTT
TRBV5-6	TRBJ1-5	NA	NA	CASSLGEGVNQPQHF	TGTGCCAGCAGCTTGGGCGAAGGGGTGAATCAGCCCCAGCATTTT
TRBV25-1	TRBJ2-3	NA	NA	CASSGLFADTQYF	TGTGCCAGCAGTGGACTGTTCGCAGATACGCAGTATTTT
TRBV11-2	TRBJ1-1	few	TRBD1	CASSYRLTGTGGTEAFF	TGTGCCAGCAGCTACCGACTCACCGGGACAGGGGGCACTGAAGCTTTCTTT
TRBV5-1	TRBJ2-5	NA	NA	CASSLVVSGGETQYF	TGCGCCAGCAGCTTGGTCGTCTCTGGGGGAGAGACCCAGTACTTC